These T cell receptor beta chains were read from a single sample in a study of CD8+ T cells in alopecia areata. The protocol was immunoSEQ multiplex PCR, while the TCRdb copy is restricted to in-frame clones and leaves out a portion. The data show 150,000 or so clones, with approximately 70% seen just once and over 9.5% held by the top ten. This specimen consisted of CD8+ T cells sorted from blood, obtained at week 0. The origin of the receptors is a human donor with alopecia areata. The CDR3 runs from the conserved cysteine through the conserved F or W. D genes are given only for firm matches. Where a row states a size, it is once, few, many or the class of an expanded clone; other rows omit it.

J gene	D gene	V gene	clone size	CDR3 protein	CDR3 DNA
TRBJ2-1	.	TRBV25-1	.	CASGGNEQFF	TGTGCCAGCGGGGGAAATGAGCAGTTCTTC
TRBJ2-1	TRBD1	TRBV29-1	few	CSVPRDREQFF	TGCAGCGTTCCCCGGGACAGGGAACAGTTCTTC
TRBJ1-1	.	TRBV5-1	.	CASSLGYTEAFF	TGCGCCAGCAGTCTGGGGTACACTGAAGCTTTCTTT
TRBJ2-7	TRBD1	TRBV7-3	.	CASSEDRTYEQYF	TGTGCCAGCAGCGAGGACAGGACCTACGAGCAGTACTTC
TRBJ1-1	.	TRBV19	once	CASRYGGTEAFF	TGTGCCAGTAGATACGGAGGGACTGAAGCTTTCTTT
TRBJ1-1	.	TRBV6-1	.	CASDAGVKTEAFF	TGTGCCAGCGACGCGGGGGTCAAAACTGAAGCTTTCTTT
TRBJ2-3	TRBD2	TRBV9	few	CASSVSGGPSTDTQYF	TGTGCCAGCAGCGTTAGCGGGGGGCCGAGCACAGATACGCAGTATTTT
TRBJ2-1	.	TRBV7-9	.	CASSQQPPSNEQFF	TGTGCCAGCAGCCAACAGCCCCCCTCCAATGAGCAGTTCTTC
TRBJ2-1	TRBD2	TRBV28	.	CASSPRRGYNEQFF	TGTGCCAGCAGCCCTCGGCGGGGGTACAATGAGCAGTTCTTC
TRBJ1-6	.	TRBV13	.	CASSPNPGWDTNNSPLHF	TGTGCCAGCAGCCCGAACCCGGGTTGGGACACCAATAATTCACCCCTCCACTTT
TRBJ2-1	.	TRBV6-5	.	CASSHEGSDEQFF	TGTGCCAGCAGTCACGAGGGTTCCGATGAGCAGTTCTTC
TRBJ2-5	.	TRBV7-9	.	CASGGNRQGREETQYF	TGTGCCAGCGGAGGGAACCGACAGGGCCGGGAGGAGACCCAGTACTTC
TRBJ1-3	.	TRBV29-1	.	CSVEDPRAGNTIYF	TGCAGCGTTGAAGACCCTCGGGCCGGAAACACCATATATTTT
TRBJ1-5	TRBD1	TRBV5-6	.	CASSLGTASNQPQHF	TGTGCCAGCAGCCTGGGGACAGCCAGCAATCAGCCCCAGCATTTT
TRBJ1-2	TRBD1	TRBV6-6	.	CASSYSPTGVGYGYTF	TGTGCCAGCAGTTACTCTCCGACAGGGGTCGGTTATGGCTACACCTTC
TRBJ1-6	.	TRBV27	.	CASSFWRARSPLHF	TGTGCCAGCAGTTTCTGGAGGGCACGTTCACCCCTCCACTTT
TRBJ2-5	TRBD1	TRBV5-1	.	CASSNRRQGAGETQYF	TGCGCCAGCAGCAACCGACGGCAGGGGGCCGGAGAGACCCAGTACTTC
TRBJ2-5	TRBD2	TRBV9	.	CASSVALAGGGETQYF	TGTGCCAGCAGCGTAGCCCTAGCGGGGGGTGGAGAGACCCAGTACTTC
TRBJ2-1	TRBD1	TRBV6-6	.	CASSPGTGGRNEQFF	TGTGCCAGCAGCCCCGGGACAGGGGGTCGCAATGAGCAGTTCTTC
TRBJ1-1	.	TRBV6-6	.	CAHTQGTEAFF	TGTGCCCACACTCAGGGCACTGAAGCTTTCTTT
TRBJ2-7	.	TRBV29-1	few	CSVPDGDSYEQYF	TGCAGCGTTCCGGACGGGGACTCCTACGAGCAGTACTTC
TRBJ2-1	.	TRBV25-1	.	CASTRSYNEQFF	TGTGCCAGCACCAGATCCTACAATGAGCAGTTCTTC
TRBJ2-2	.	TRBV7-6	.	CASSLFPGELFF	TGTGCCAGCAGCTTATTTCCCGGGGAGCTGTTTTTT
TRBJ1-1	.	TRBV19	.	CASSGRGGNTEAFF	TGTGCCAGTAGTGGCCGGGGAGGGAACACTGAAGCTTTCTTT
TRBJ1-1	.	TRBV19	.	CASSTLTTAAMNTEAFF	TGTGCCAGTAGTACCTTGACGACTGCTGCAATGAACACTGAAGCTTTCTTT
TRBJ1-1	.	TRBV7-9	.	CASSSLRGGTEAFF	TGTGCCAGCAGCTCTCTCCGGGGGGGCACTGAAGCTTTCTTT
TRBJ1-2	.	TRBV6-1	.	CAGEGRIYGYTF	TGTGCCGGTGAGGGACGGATCTATGGCTACACCTTC
TRBJ2-2	TRBD2	TRBV29-1	.	CSVGSSGGTGELFF	TGCAGCGTTGGTAGTAGCGGGGGAACCGGGGAGCTGTTTTTT
TRBJ2-7	.	TRBV30	.	CAWSVGRIYEQYF	TGTGCCTGGAGTGTTGGGCGGATATACGAGCAGTACTTC
TRBJ2-7	.	TRBV6-6	.	CASRETLGPLDEQYF	TGTGCCAGCAGGGAGACCCTGGGGCCCCTTGACGAGCAGTACTTC
TRBJ1-5	TRBD1	TRBV27	.	CASSPQGAQPQHF	TGTGCCAGCAGTCCCCAGGGGGCTCAGCCCCAGCATTTT
TRBJ1-1	.	TRBV27	.	CASSRWTRQMNTEAFF	TGTGCCAGCAGTCGCTGGACAAGGCAAATGAACACTGAAGCTTTCTTT
TRBJ1-4	TRBD1	TRBV14	.	CASSPYRGLGEKLFF	TGTGCCAGCAGCCCGTACAGGGGCCTCGGTGAAAAACTGTTTTTT
TRBJ1-2	.	TRBV5-6	.	CASSLGDYGYTF	TGTGCCAGCAGCTTGGGCGACTATGGCTACACCTTC
TRBJ2-1	.	TRBV20-1	.	CSASLNEQFF	TGCAGTGCTAGCTTAAATGAGCAGTTCTTC
TRBJ2-2	TRBD1	TRBV25-1	.	CASSESGTGYTGELFF	TGTGCCAGCAGTGAATCCGGGACAGGGTACACCGGGGAGCTGTTTTTT
TRBJ2-7	TRBD1	TRBV14	.	CASSKTGGDYYEQYF	TGTGCCAGCAGCAAGACAGGGGGCGATTACTACGAGCAGTACTTC
TRBJ2-5	.	TRBV7-9	.	CASSHRETQYF	TGTGCCAGCAGCCACCGAGAGACCCAGTACTTC
TRBJ1-2	.	TRBV30	once	CAWNARSYPGTSIYGYTF	TGTGCCTGGAACGCCAGATCCTACCCAGGGACTTCTATCTATGGCTACACCTTC
TRBJ2-1	.	TRBV5-1	.	CASSLGPGPYNEQFF	TGCGCCAGCAGCTTGGGGCCGGGACCCTACAATGAGCAGTTCTTC
TRBJ2-7	TRBD1	TRBV30	.	CAWSSGDRGYEQYF	TGTGCCTGGAGTTCTGGAGACAGGGGTTACGAGCAGTACTTC
TRBJ1-2	.	TRBV19	.	CASSTAGQDYGYTF	TGTGCCAGTAGTACCGCGGGGCAGGACTATGGCTACACCTTC
TRBJ2-5	.	TRBV5-1	.	CASSLGQVEETQYF	TGCGCCAGCAGCCTGGGGCAGGTCGAAGAGACCCAGTACTTC
TRBJ2-1	.	TRBV4-2	few	CASSQGIKPIHEQFF	TGTGCCAGCAGTCAAGGGATAAAGCCGATCCATGAGCAGTTCTTC
TRBJ2-6	.	TRBV2	few	CASSAGVSGANVLTF	TGTGCCAGCAGTGCGGGGGTCTCTGGGGCCAACGTCCTGACTTTC
TRBJ2-3	.	TRBV27	.	CASSYVGSSDTQYF	TGTGCCAGCAGTTACGTGGGAAGCTCAGATACGCAGTATTTT
TRBJ1-5	.	TRBV27	.	CASSSTQYQPQHF	TGTGCCAGCAGTTCAACTCAATATCAGCCCCAGCATTTT